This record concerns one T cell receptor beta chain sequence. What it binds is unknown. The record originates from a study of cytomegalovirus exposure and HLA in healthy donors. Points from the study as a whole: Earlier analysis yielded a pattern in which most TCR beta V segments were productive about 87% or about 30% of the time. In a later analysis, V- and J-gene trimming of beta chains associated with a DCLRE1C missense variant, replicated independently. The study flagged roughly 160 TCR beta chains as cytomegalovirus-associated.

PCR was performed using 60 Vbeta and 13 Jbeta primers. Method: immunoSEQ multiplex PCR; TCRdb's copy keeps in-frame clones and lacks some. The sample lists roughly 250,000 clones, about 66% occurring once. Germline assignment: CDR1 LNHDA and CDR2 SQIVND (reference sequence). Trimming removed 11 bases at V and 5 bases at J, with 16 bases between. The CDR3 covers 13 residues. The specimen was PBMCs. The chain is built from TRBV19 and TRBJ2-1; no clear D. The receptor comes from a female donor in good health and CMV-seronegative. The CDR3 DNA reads TGTGCCGCGTCGCCCTATCTAGACAATGAGCAGTTCTTC. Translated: CAASPYLDNEQFF. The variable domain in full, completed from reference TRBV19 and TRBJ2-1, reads DGGITQSPKYLFRKEGQNVTLSCEQNLNHDAMYWYRQDPGQGLRLIYYSQIVNDFQKGDIAEGYSVSREKKESFPLTVTSAQKNPTAFYLCAASPYLDNEQFFGPGTRLTVL.